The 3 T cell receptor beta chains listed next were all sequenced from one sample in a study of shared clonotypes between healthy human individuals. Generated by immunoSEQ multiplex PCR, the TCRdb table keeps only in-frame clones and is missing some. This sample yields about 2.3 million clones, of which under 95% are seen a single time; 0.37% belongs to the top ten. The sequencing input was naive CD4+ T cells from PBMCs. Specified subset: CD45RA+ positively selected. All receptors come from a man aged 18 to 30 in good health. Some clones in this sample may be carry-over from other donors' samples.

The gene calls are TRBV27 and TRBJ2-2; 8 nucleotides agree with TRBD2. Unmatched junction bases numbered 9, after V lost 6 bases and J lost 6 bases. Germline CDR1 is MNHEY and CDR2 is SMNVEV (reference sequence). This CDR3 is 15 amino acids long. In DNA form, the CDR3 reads TGTGCCAGCAGGAGCGGACTAGCCGGGGCCGGGGAGCTGTTTTTT. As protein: CASRSGLAGAGELFF.

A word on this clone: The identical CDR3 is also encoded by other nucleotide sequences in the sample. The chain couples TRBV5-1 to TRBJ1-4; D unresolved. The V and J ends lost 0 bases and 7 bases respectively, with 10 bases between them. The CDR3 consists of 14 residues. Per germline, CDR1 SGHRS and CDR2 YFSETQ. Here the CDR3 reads CASSLEGRSEKLFF. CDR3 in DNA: TGCGCCAGCAGCTTGGAAGGACGGAGTGAAAAACTGTTTTTT.

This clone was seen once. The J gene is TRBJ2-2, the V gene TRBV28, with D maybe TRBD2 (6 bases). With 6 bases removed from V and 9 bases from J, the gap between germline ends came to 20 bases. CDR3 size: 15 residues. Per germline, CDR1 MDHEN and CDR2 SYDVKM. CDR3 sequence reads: CASSPVGGFGRELFF. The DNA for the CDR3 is TGTGCCAGCAGCCCAGTTGGGGGGTTTGGACGGGAGCTGTTTTTT.